The source of this T cell receptor beta chain is a study of siplizumab effects on memory and regulatory T cells (dated by TCRdb to 2018 to 2020). General notes on the study: The effect of the anti-CD2 antibody siplizumab on alloreactive T-cell subsets was examined in allogeneic mixed lymphocyte reactions constructed from human PBMCs. Broader findings and caveats from the paper: Whether proliferating Tregs from siplizumab cultures were suppressive was not functionally confirmed. Roughly 80-95% of proliferating CD4+ or CD8+ clones could not be assigned a naive or memory phenotype. Of the alloreactive CD4+ clones that could be mapped, the Treg-derived share averaged roughly 69% with siplizumab compared with around 25% in control reactions. Because sequences below about 10^-5 frequency were poorly captured, only a minor fraction of alloreactive clones could be mapped to unstimulated subsets. The cumulative frequency of alloreactive sequences traceable to unstimulated CD4+ memory T cells was significantly reduced by siplizumab. Unstimulated naive T cells appeared more diverse than memory T cells, and naive cells seemed to contribute substantially to the alloresponse.

Concerning this clone itself: Its target antigen remains unknown. Qualities for individual bases were not recorded, and no much larger clone is one base off.

Library method: the immunoSEQ multiplex PCR assay. Approximately 10^5 TCR templates per sample were assayed by the deep sequencing platform. Genomic DNA extracted from sorted T cells was used for TCRbeta CDR3 sequencing. Under the source paper's analysis protocol: The R programming language was used for the clonal analysis of the TCRbeta CDR3 data. Alloreactive CD4+ and CD8+ clones were defined by comparing unstimulated samples with post-reaction CFSE-low samples. Alloreactive CD4+ clones were assigned to regulatory or non-regulatory origin by matching sequences to sorted unstimulated Treg and non-Treg repertoires. The source is immuneACCESS, and TCRdb retained only in-frame sequences with V and J called. Part of the clones is not carried over; for the studies checked, unresolved V genes explain less than half of this, and the remainder is unexplained. The DNA gave D and trimming, while V, J and clone size come from that table. Here the sample has approximately 100,000 clones; roughly 94% occur a single time. The top ten hold roughly 0.61% of the sample.

V was cut back by 5 bases and J by 0 bases, leaving a gap of 8 bases between them. The CDR3 sequence holds 14 residues, the cysteine and phenylalanine included. Only the CDR3 DNA is retained, 42 bases long and in frame from the first base. The germline V gene gives CDR1 as MDHEN and CDR2 as SYDVKM. Sorted unstimulated T cells and proliferating T cells recovered from mixed lymphocyte reactions were subjected to TCRbeta CDR3 sequencing. Fresh whole blood from 9 to 11 HLA-typed healthy donors was used as the source from which PBMCs were isolated. To map where alloreactive clones came from, CD4+ regulatory T cells in the unstimulated state were FACS-sorted.

The sequence joins TRBV28 to TRBJ2-4; a confident D gene designation cannot be given. This clonotype was obtained from a human donor in good health. Sequenced: Tregs sorted from blood. The CDR3 protein: CASSDTLAKNIQYF. Here is the DNA: TGTGCCAGCAGTGACACGTTAGCCAAAAACATTCAGTACTTC.